This TCR beta chain came from a study of T cells after yellow fever vaccination. The sample holds many counts of this clonotype. Its matching antigen is unknown. Germline V gene lookup returns CDR1 MNHNS and CDR2 SASEGT. V was trimmed by 5 bases and J by 1 base, leaving 16 bases between them. The CDR3 spans 16 residues. Study-wide points: CD4 and CD8 compartments shared a small share of clonotypes, likely from convergent recombination.

MiXCR was run by TCRdb on the 5' RACE reads, yielding one entry per CDR3 protein. The sample yields 150,000 to 200,000 distinct CDR3 sequences, 11% seen once. The specimen was CD8+ T cells sorted from PBMCs, collected 15 days after the yellow fever booster vaccination. The sequence came from a man younger than 35 who received the YFV17D yellow fever vaccine. The rearrangement uses TRBV6-1 and TRBJ2-3; maybe TRBD1 (5 bases). CDR3 loop: CASSTPTAHRTDTQYF. The CDR3 DNA reads as TGTGCCAGCAGTACTCCGACAGCCCATCGCACAGATACGCAGTATTTT.